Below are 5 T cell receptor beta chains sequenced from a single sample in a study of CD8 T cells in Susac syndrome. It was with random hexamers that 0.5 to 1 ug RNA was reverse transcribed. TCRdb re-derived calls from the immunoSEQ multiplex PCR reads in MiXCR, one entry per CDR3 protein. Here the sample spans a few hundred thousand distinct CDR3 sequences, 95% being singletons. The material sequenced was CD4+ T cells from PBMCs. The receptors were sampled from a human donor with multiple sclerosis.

Here the CDR3 reads CASSRLAGGSYEQYV. The CDR3 DNA reads TGTGCCAGCAGTCGTTTAGCGGGGGGATCCTACGAGCAGTACGTC. The chain links TRBV21-1 to TRBJ2-7; the DNA was not used to check the table's D call, TRBD2. TRBV21-1 is listed as a pseudogene. This CDR3 has 15 amino acids.

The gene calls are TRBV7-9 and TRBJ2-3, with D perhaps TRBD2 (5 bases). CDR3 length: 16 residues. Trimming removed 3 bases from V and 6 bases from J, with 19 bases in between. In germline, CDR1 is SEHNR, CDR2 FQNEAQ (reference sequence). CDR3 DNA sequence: TGTGCCAGCAGCTTGGTTTGGGGAGAAAGTCGGGATACGCAGTATTTT. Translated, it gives CASSLVWGESRDTQYF.

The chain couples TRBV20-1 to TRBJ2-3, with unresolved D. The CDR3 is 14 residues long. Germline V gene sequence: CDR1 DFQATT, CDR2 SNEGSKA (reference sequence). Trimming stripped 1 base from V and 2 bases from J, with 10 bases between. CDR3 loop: CSARARRTTDTQYF. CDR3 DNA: TGCAGTGCTAGAGCCCGCCGGACCACAGATACGCAGTATTTT.

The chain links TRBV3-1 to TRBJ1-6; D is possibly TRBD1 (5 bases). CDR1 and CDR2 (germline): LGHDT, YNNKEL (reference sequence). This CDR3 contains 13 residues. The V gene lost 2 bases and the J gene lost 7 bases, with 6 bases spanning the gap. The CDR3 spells CASSQSGNSPLHF. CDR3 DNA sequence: TGTGCCAGCAGCCAATCAGGGAATTCACCCCTCCACTTT.

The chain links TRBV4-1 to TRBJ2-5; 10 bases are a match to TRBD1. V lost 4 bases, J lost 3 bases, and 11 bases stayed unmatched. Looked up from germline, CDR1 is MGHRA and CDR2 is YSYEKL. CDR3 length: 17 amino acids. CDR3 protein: CASSPIRDRGPKETQYF. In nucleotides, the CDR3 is TGCGCCAGCAGCCCAATACGGGACAGGGGTCCCAAAGAGACCCAGTACTTC.